This is a list of T cell receptor beta chains from one sample in a study of blood T cell repertoires in COVID-19. Sequenced by immunoSEQ multiplex PCR; TCRdb stores in-frame clones only, minus some. This sample has 150,000 to 170,000 clones, with roughly 80% found just once. What was sequenced was PBMCs or T cells enriched from blood (not recorded which). The receptor source for this set is a man in his forties or fifties who had recovered from COVID-19. Each CDR3 is given with its conserved first and last residue. Fields, in order: D gene, J gene, clone size, V gene, CDR3 DNA, CDR3 protein. The D gene is left open where the match is weak. Rows give clone size only sometimes, using once, few, many, or a class for an expanded clone.

>TRBD2|TRBJ2-3|.|TRBV3-1/TRBV3-2
TGTGCCAGCAGCCCAGCTGACGGGACTAGCGGGGATACGCAGTATTTT
CASSPADGTSGDTQYF
>.|TRBJ1-4|once|TRBV3-1/TRBV3-2
TGTGCCAGCAGCCAAGCGCAGGGAAGGGAAAAACTGTTTTTT
CASSQAQGREKLFF
>.|TRBJ1-6|.|TRBV5-1
TGCGCCAGCAGCGAAACGACTTTTTCGTATTCACCCCTCCACTTT
CASSETTFSYSPLHF
>TRBD1|TRBJ1-1|.|TRBV28
TGTGCCAGTCAAAAACGGGACAGGGCGAACACTGAAGCTTTCTTT
CASQKRDRANTEAFF
>.|TRBJ2-5|.|TRBV27
TGTGCCAGCAGCCGCTTTCAGGGCGCCGGCAGGGAGACCCAGTACTTC
CASSRFQGAGRETQYF
>.|TRBJ2-7|.|TRBV24-1
TGTGCCACCAGTGGGGGAGTTCCCCCCTACGAGCAGTACTTC
CATSGGVPPYEQYF
>TRBD1|TRBJ2-1|.|TRBV5-4
TGTGCCAGCAGCTTGCCACAGGGGGGCAATGAGCAGTTCTTC
CASSLPQGGNEQFF
>.|TRBJ1-3|.|TRBV7-2
TGTGCCAGCAGCGCGGGACGGAGCTCTGGAAACACCATATATTTT
CASSAGRSSGNTIYF
>TRBD2|TRBJ2-2|.|TRBV27
TGTGCCAGTCATTCCCTAGCGGGGGGCCTGAACACCGGGGAGCTGTTTTTT
CASHSLAGGLNTGELFF
>TRBD1|TRBJ1-2|.|TRBV10-3
TGTGCCATCAGTGCGACTTTGGACAGGGGGCAAGATGGCTACACCTTC
CAISATLDRGQDGYTF
>TRBD1|TRBJ2-2|few|TRBV24-1
TGTGCCACCAGTGATACGACAGGGGAAAGCACCGGGGAGCTGTTTTTT
CATSDTTGESTGELFF
>TRBD1|TRBJ1-4|.|TRBV5-1
TGCGCCAGCAGCTTGGGACAGGGATCCCATGATACTAATGAAAAACTGTTTTTT
CASSLGQGSHDTNEKLFF
>TRBD2|TRBJ2-1|few|TRBV19
TGTGCCAGTAGTCCACCGGGACTAGCTTGGGGTGAGCAGTTCTTC
CASSPPGLAWGEQFF
>.|TRBJ2-4|.|TRBV5-4
TGTGCCAGCAGCTTGGGACAGGGAGGTTGGGGAAACATTCAGTACTTC
CASSLGQGGWGNIQYF
>TRBD2|TRBJ2-7|.|TRBV15
TGTGCCACCAGCAGAGCTGCCGGGGTTGGGAGGGGTGCAGGCTACGAGCAGTACTTC
CATSRAAGVGRGAGYEQYF
>TRBD1|TRBJ1-1|.|TRBV7-8
TGTGCCAGCAAACCGGGACAGGAGAACACTGAAGCTTTCTTT
CASKPGQENTEAFF
>.|TRBJ2-2|.|TRBV19
TGTGCCAGTAGTATTCTAGGGGGTAACACCGGGGAGCTGTTTTTT
CASSILGGNTGELFF
>.|TRBJ1-5|.|TRBV7-9
TGTGCCAGCAGTCGAGCAGGGGCCGAACAGCCCCAGCATTTT
CASSRAGAEQPQHF
>.|TRBJ1-2|.|TRBV5-4
TGTGCCAGCAGCCCGACAACTAACTATGGCTACACCTTC
CASSPTTNYGYTF
>TRBD1|TRBJ1-2|.|TRBV4-2
TGTGCCAGCAGCCAAGGACAGGGAAGTTATGGCTACACCTTC
CASSQGQGSYGYTF
>.|TRBJ1-5|.|TRBV6-5
TGTGCCAGCAGCCCCACTGGGCAAGTCAATCAGCCCCAGCATTTT
CASSPTGQVNQPQHF
>.|TRBJ2-2|.|TRBV7-9
TGTGCCAGCAGCGGCCCCAATTATAACACCGGGGAGCTGTTTTTT
CASSGPNYNTGELFF
>TRBD1|TRBJ2-7|.|TRBV19
TGTGCCAGTAGTAGGGACAGATCCTACGAGCAGTACTTC
CASSRDRSYEQYF
>TRBD1|TRBJ2-7|.|TRBV4-2
TGTGCCAGCAGCCAACTACAGGGGAGCCTTCACGAGCAGTACTTC
CASSQLQGSLHEQYF
>TRBD1|TRBJ1-2|.|TRBV4-2
TGTGCCAGCAGCCAAGACCCAGGGGGGAACTATGGCTACACCTTC
CASSQDPGGNYGYTF
>TRBD1|TRBJ2-6|once|TRBV18
TGTGCCAGCTCACCGGGGACAGGGCCTTTTTCTGGGGCCAACGTCCTGACTTTC
CASSPGTGPFSGANVLTF
>TRBD1|TRBJ1-5|.|TRBV19
TGTGCCAGTAGGAGGGGACAGGGAGAGGTAATTCAGCCCCAGCATTTT
CASRRGQGEVIQPQHF
>.|TRBJ1-1|.|TRBV5-1
TGCGCCAGCAGCTTGAGGCAGGGCAGGGACACTGAAGCTTTCTTT
CASSLRQGRDTEAFF
>TRBD1|TRBJ2-7|.|TRBV12-3/TRBV12-4
TGTGCCAGCACCATTACAGGGGGCGAGCAGTACTTC
CASTITGGEQYF
>.|TRBJ2-2|.|TRBV5-4
TGTGCCAGCAGCTTTGGGGCAGGGGCGAACACCGGGGAGCTGTTTTTT
CASSFGAGANTGELFF
>.|TRBJ1-5|few|TRBV6-6
TGTGCCAGCCTTAATAGCAATCAGCCCCAGCATTTT
CASLNSNQPQHF
>TRBD2|TRBJ2-5|once|TRBV7-2
TGTGCCAGCAGTTATAGCGGGGGGGCCTTTGTGGAGACCCAGTACTTC
CASSYSGGAFVETQYF
>.|TRBJ1-5|once|TRBV7-2
TGTGCCAGCAGCTTAGCGCGGGGAAGCAATCAGCCCCAGCATTTT
CASSLARGSNQPQHF
>TRBD1|TRBJ1-2|.|TRBV11-3
TGTGCCAGCAGCGCGGGACAGGGGGCGGGCTACACCTTC
CASSAGQGAGYTF
>.|TRBJ2-5|.|TRBV7-2
TGTGCCAGCAGCTTAGGTCCGGGACAAGAGACCCAGTACTTC
CASSLGPGQETQYF
>.|TRBJ2-1|.|TRBV7-2
TGTGCCAGCAGCTCGAGCGGCAGCCGGGAGCAGTTCTTC
CASSSSGSREQFF
>.|TRBJ1-5|once|TRBV19
TGTGCCAGTAGTAGCCCGGCGGGTGGAGGGGTCAATCAGCCCCAGCATTTT
CASSSPAGGGVNQPQHF
>.|TRBJ1-5|.|TRBV27
TGTGCCAGCAGTAGCCCGGGGAGGAATCAGCCCCAGCATTTT
CASSSPGRNQPQHF
>TRBD2|TRBJ2-7|.|TRBV6-6
TGTGCCAGCAGTTCTCCTCAACTAGCGGCCTACGAGCAGTACTTC
CASSSPQLAAYEQYF
>.|TRBJ1-2|.|TRBV7-9
TGTGCCAGCAGCCCGCTTCAGGGAAATCGAGGCTACACCTTC
CASSPLQGNRGYTF
>.|TRBJ1-2|.|TRBV5-1
TGCGCCAGCACCCGGACAGTCGGGAACTATGGCTACACCTTC
CASTRTVGNYGYTF
>.|TRBJ1-2|.|TRBV5-1
TGCGCCAGCAGCTTGGGGAGGGCAGTGCATGGCTACACCTTC
CASSLGRAVHGYTF
>TRBD2|TRBJ2-2|.|TRBV9
TGTGCCAGCAGCTCCCCCCTTGAGCGGGGCCTAGGGCCCGGGGAGCTGTTTTTT
CASSSPLERGLGPGELFF
>TRBD1|TRBJ2-2|.|TRBV19
TGTGCCAGTAGTGGGGCAGGGGGATCCGGGGAGCTGTTTTTT
CASSGAGGSGELFF
>TRBD1|TRBJ1-5|.|TRBV12-5
TGTGCTAGTGGTTTGCCCGGGACAGGGTTTTATCAGCCCCAGCATTTT
CASGLPGTGFYQPQHF
>.|TRBJ2-1|.|TRBV7-3
TGTGCCAGCAGCTCCTCTAGCGACAGCTTCAATGAGCAGTTCTTC
CASSSSSDSFNEQFF
>TRBD1|TRBJ1-1|.|TRBV4-2
TGTGCCAGCAGCCAAGATACAGGGGGGACTGAAGCTTTCTTT
CASSQDTGGTEAFF
>.|TRBJ2-4|.|TRBV20-1
TGCAGTGCTAGTAGGAGGGACATTCAGTACTTC
CSASRRDIQYF
>TRBD2|TRBJ2-1|.|TRBV9
TGTGCCAGCAGCGTACTCGCGGGGGGAAGCGCCAGGGCCTACAATGAGCAGTTCTTC
CASSVLAGGSARAYNEQFF
>TRBD2|TRBJ2-3|.|TRBV20-1
TGCAGTGCTAGTGCTGTTAGCGGGGTTGAAGATACGCAGTATTTT
CSASAVSGVEDTQYF
>TRBD2|TRBJ2-5|.|TRBV4-1
TGCGCCAGCAGCCTACGGTTTAGCGGGGTCCAAGAGACCCAGTACTTC
CASSLRFSGVQETQYF
>.|TRBJ2-3|.|TRBV7-2
TGTGCCAGCAGCCCCGAGCCCCATACTACAGATACGCAGTATTTT
CASSPEPHTTDTQYF
>.|TRBJ2-7|.|TRBV2
TGTGCCAGCAGGGTAGGGGGATCCTACGAGCAGTACTTC
CASRVGGSYEQYF
>.|TRBJ2-7|.|TRBV19
TGTGCCAGTACCCAAGGGGTCGAGCAGTACTTC
CASTQGVEQYF
>.|TRBJ2-1|few|TRBV11-3
TGTGCCAGCAGCTTAGGGGTTGCAGGGGAACCCTACAATGAGCAGTTCTTC
CASSLGVAGEPYNEQFF